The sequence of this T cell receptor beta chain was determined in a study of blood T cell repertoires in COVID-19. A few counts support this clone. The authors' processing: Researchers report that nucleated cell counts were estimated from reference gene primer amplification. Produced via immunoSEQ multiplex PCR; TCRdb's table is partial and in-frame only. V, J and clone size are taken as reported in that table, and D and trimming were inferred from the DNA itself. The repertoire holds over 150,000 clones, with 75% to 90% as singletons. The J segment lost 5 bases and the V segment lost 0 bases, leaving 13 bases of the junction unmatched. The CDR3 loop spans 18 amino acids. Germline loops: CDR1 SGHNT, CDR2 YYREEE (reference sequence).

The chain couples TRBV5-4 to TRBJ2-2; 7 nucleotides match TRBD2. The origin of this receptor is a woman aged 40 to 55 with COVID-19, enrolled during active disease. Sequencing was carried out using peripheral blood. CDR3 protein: CASSLAFYGLGFTGELFF. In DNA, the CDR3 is TGTGCCAGCAGCTTGGCCTTCTACGGACTAGGGTTTACCGGGGAGCTGTTTTTT.